These T cell receptor beta chains were read from a single sample in a study of CD8 T cells in Susac syndrome. TCRdb reanalysed the immunoSEQ multiplex PCR reads using MiXCR and keeps one entry per CDR3 protein. This sample has about 130,000 distinct CDR3 sequences, with approximately 94% found just once. The sample consisted of CD4+ T cells from PBMCs. These receptor sequences come from a human donor with multiple sclerosis. The CDR3 runs from the conserved cysteine through the conserved F or W. D genes are given only for firm matches. The size of a clone is reported for some rows only, either as once, few or many, or as a class for expanded clones.

>14|-|TRBV29-1|-|TRBJ1-1
CSVDGRGAGTEAFF
TGCAGCGTTGACGGTCGGGGGGCAGGCACTGAAGCTTTCTTT
>14|-|TRBV18|-|TRBJ2-5
CASSPPSLQETQYF
TGTGCCAGCTCACCACCATCCCTCCAAGAGACCCAGTACTTC
>14|-|TRBV6-1|TRBD1|TRBJ1-5
CASRYRGRDQPQHF
TGTGCCAGCAGGTACAGGGGGCGCGATCAGCCCCAGCATTTT
>14|-|TRBV10-3|-|TRBJ1-2
CAISESRENYGYTF
TGTGCCATCAGTGAGTCGAGGGAGAACTATGGCTACACCTTC
>12|-|TRBV29-1|TRBD1|TRBJ1-2
CSVVDRGLGYTF
TGCAGCGTCGTGGACAGGGGGCTCGGCTACACCTTC
>13|-|TRBV12-3/TRBV12-4|-|TRBJ2-2
CASSPLSTGELFF
TGTGCCAGCAGCCCCCTTAGCACCGGGGAGCTGTTTTTT
>14|-|TRBV12-3/TRBV12-4|TRBD1|TRBJ1-1
CASRGTGGRTEAFF
TGTGCCAGCAGGGGGACAGGAGGGAGGACTGAAGCTTTCTTT
>14|-|TRBV6-5|-|TRBJ2-7
CASSYRRREYEQYF
TGTGCCAGCAGTTACCGTCGGCGAGAATACGAGCAGTACTTC
>17|-|TRBV12-3/TRBV12-4|-|TRBJ1-1
CASSPRSGAGMNTEAFF
TGTGCCAGCAGTCCCCGATCAGGGGCGGGGATGAACACTGAAGCTTTCTTT
>18|-|TRBV11-2|TRBD1|TRBJ1-3
CASRGRDRDPTSGNTIYF
TGTGCCAGCAGAGGCCGGGACAGGGACCCGACAAGTGGGAACACCATATATTTT
>12|-|TRBV29-1|TRBD1|TRBJ1-2
CSLTRDRLGYTF
TGCAGCTTGACTAGGGACAGACTAGGCTACACCTTC
>15|-|TRBV30|-|TRBJ1-2
CAWSVGNPSYYGYTF
TGTGCCTGGAGTGTCGGAAATCCGAGTTACTATGGCTACACCTTC
>13|-|TRBV3-1|TRBD1|TRBJ1-1
CASSRQGPRQAFF
TGTGCCAGCAGCCGACAGGGGCCAAGGCAAGCTTTCTTT
>15|-|TRBV6-6|-|TRBJ2-2
CASSYPSQNTGELFF
TGTGCCAGCAGTTACCCTTCTCAGAACACCGGGGAGCTGTTTTTT
>14|-|TRBV20-1|-|TRBJ2-7
CSARVRGYSYEQYF
TGCAGTGCTAGAGTAAGAGGATACTCCTACGAGCAGTACTTC
>15|-|TRBV4-3|-|TRBJ1-6
CASSLIVSYNSPLHF
TGCGCCAGCAGCCTCATTGTCTCCTATAATTCACCCCTCCACTTT
>15|-|TRBV5-4|-|TRBJ2-7
CASSLRGGGSYEQYF
TGTGCCAGCAGCTTAAGGGGAGGCGGGTCCTACGAGCAGTACTTC
>11|-|TRBV18|-|TRBJ2-1
CASSPDNEQFF
TGTGCCAGCTCACCGGACAATGAGCAGTTCTTC
>13|-|TRBV30|-|TRBJ2-1
CAWSPPHDDEQFF
TGTGCCTGGAGTCCCCCCCATGACGATGAGCAGTTCTTC
>15|-|TRBV6-2/TRBV6-3|TRBD2|TRBJ2-3
CASSSWTSGIDTQYF
TGTGCCAGCAGTTCCTGGACTAGCGGAATAGATACGCAGTATTTT
>17|once|TRBV27|TRBD1|TRBJ2-6
CASSLWGTGTGANVLTF
TGTGCCAGCAGTTTATGGGGGACAGGGACTGGGGCCAACGTCCTGACTTTC
>15|-|TRBV7-9|TRBD1|TRBJ1-5
CASSLGDRDRQPQHF
TGTGCCAGCAGCTTAGGGGACAGGGACCGGCAGCCCCAGCATTTT
>15|-|TRBV19|-|TRBJ2-1
CASRERRSSYNEQFF
TGTGCCAGTAGGGAGCGGAGAAGCTCCTACAATGAGCAGTTCTTC
>16|-|TRBV29-1|TRBD1|TRBJ1-4
CSVGGPPGQANEKLFF
TGCAGCGTTGGAGGACCTCCGGGACAGGCTAATGAAAAACTGTTTTTT
>14|-|TRBV19|-|TRBJ1-1
CASRGMGSNTEAFF
TGTGCCAGTAGGGGCATGGGCAGCAACACTGAAGCTTTCTTT
>13|-|TRBV7-2|-|TRBJ2-3
CASSPYSTDTQYF
TGTGCCAGCAGTCCGTACAGCACAGATACGCAGTATTTT
>13|-|TRBV3-1|-|TRBJ2-7
CASSPGLIYEQYF
TGTGCCAGCAGCCCGGGACTTATCTACGAGCAGTACTTC
>14|-|TRBV3-1|-|TRBJ1-2
CASSQDWGGSGYTF
TGTGCCAGCAGCCAAGATTGGGGGGGAAGCGGCTACACCTTC
>13|-|TRBV5-1|-|TRBJ1-2
CASSLAGGSGYTF
TGCGCCAGCAGCTTGGCAGGAGGGAGCGGCTACACCTTC
>14|-|TRBV20-1|-|TRBJ2-7
CSAARATTTYEQYF
TGCAGTGCCGCTAGGGCCACAACCACCTACGAGCAGTACTTC
>15|-|TRBV7-2|-|TRBJ1-6
CASSLFWTNYSPLHF
TGTGCCAGCAGCTTATTTTGGACCAATTATTCACCCCTCCACTTT
>16|-|TRBV4-3|-|TRBJ2-5
CASSQGLQVAAETQYF
TGCGCCAGCAGCCAAGGGCTCCAGGTTGCGGCGGAGACCCAGTACTTC
>14|-|TRBV2|-|TRBJ2-5
CASSELGSQETQYF
TGTGCCAGCAGTGAACTGGGATCCCAAGAGACCCAGTACTTC
>12|-|TRBV25-1|-|TRBJ2-7
CASSRDIYEQYF
TGTGCCAGCTCCCGGGACATCTACGAGCAGTACTTC
>13|-|TRBV19|-|TRBJ1-1
CASSIGIYTEAFF
TGTGCCAGTAGTATAGGAATTTACACTGAAGCTTTCTTT
>10|once|TRBV6-1|-|TRBJ2-7
CASTRGRSYF
TGTGCCAGCACACGGGGTAGGTCCTACTTC
>16|-|TRBV12-3/TRBV12-4|-|TRBJ2-3
CASSPAGTAVTDTQYF
TGTGCCAGCAGCCCGGCTGGGACTGCTGTCACAGATACGCAGTATTTT
>16|-|TRBV5-1|-|TRBJ2-5
CASTRGPSGAQETQYF
TGCGCCAGCACCCGAGGACCGTCTGGGGCCCAAGAGACCCAGTACTTC
>13|-|TRBV2|-|TRBJ1-1
CASRAGEDTEAFF
TGTGCCAGCAGGGCAGGGGAGGACACTGAAGCTTTCTTT
>12|-|TRBV9|-|TRBJ1-2
CASSVDWRGYTF
TGTGCCAGCAGCGTAGACTGGAGGGGCTACACCTTC
>16|-|TRBV7-2|-|TRBJ2-1
CASSPETGISNNEQFF
TGTGCCAGCAGCCCGGAGACAGGAATTAGTAACAATGAGCAGTTCTTC
>15|-|TRBV20-1|TRBD2|TRBJ2-3
CSAPRTSGWGDTQYF
TGCAGTGCTCCGAGGACTAGCGGATGGGGAGATACGCAGTATTTT
>13|-|TRBV30|-|TRBJ1-1
CAWSVLSQQGAFF
TGTGCCTGGAGTGTACTGTCTCAGCAAGGAGCTTTCTTT